This T cell receptor beta chain comes out of a study of cytomegalovirus exposure and HLA in healthy donors (dated by TCRdb to about 2017). About the full investigation: According to an earlier analysis of a few hundred of the donors, about 179 million T cells yielded some 120 million unique TCR beta sequences and about 280 Gb of sequence data. An early release that covered roughly 600 HLA-typed donors contained 300 to 350 gigabases of sequencing data and 65 million to 100 million unique TCR sequences. The genetic ancestry cluster associated with self-reported Caucasian donors included 81% of the approximately 410 genotyped donors. The study aimed to test whether cataloging public T cell receptors could reveal signatures of past pathogen exposure. The study used immunosequencing to profile the T cell repertoires of 666 subjects and linked those repertoires to cytomegalovirus serostatus. A separate validation cohort of about 110 different subjects was used in addition to the approximately 640-subject first cohort. High-throughput TCR immunosequencing, statistical association of individual TCRs with disease status, and machine learning were combined to predict cytomegalovirus infection status. To study patterns of TCR occurrence, a later analysis re-analyzed previously published TCR beta repertoires from 600 to 750 donors and added high-resolution HLA genotyping. In the later analysis, no new phenotypic data were used to find candidate immune exposures; instead, reliance was placed on TCR beta sequences and their occurrence across donors. An earlier analysis of 587 of the donors applied high-throughput TCR beta sequencing to assess whether each TCR beta V gene segment acted as functional or pseudogenic. Donor age, sex, ethnicity and CMV serostatus were compiled together with the repertoire data. In a later genetic analysis, genome-wide SNP genotypes for about 65% of the roughly 670 donors were used, and that subset was treated as a discovery cohort. Every repertoire in the discovery cohort had been generated on one and the same sequencing platform. Class I and class II HLA loci were covered by the typing at four-digit resolution. Typing coverage differed by locus: A, B, C, DRB1 and DQB1 were typed in roughly 620-630 donors, DQA1 in approximately 520, DPA1 in 600 to 610, and DPB1 in just under 490. Because of strong linkage in the cohort, four or five DR-DQ haplotypes were treated as single units for association and clustering. Among roughly 400 genotyped donors of the cohort, an average of around 240,000 unique TCR beta nucleotide sequences was sequenced per donor, of which 15% to 20% were non-productive. Results and caveats for the whole study, not just this receptor: A later analysis found that TCR association rates varied across HLA loci, with DRB1 alleles showing the most associated TCRs and HLA-C alleles the fewest. Broadly in line with IMGT annotations, most TCR beta V segments showed up in productive rearrangements about 87% or about 30% of the time in an earlier analysis of several hundred of the donors. In a later analysis, about 16,000 TCR beta sequences were associated with specific HLA alleles at a false discovery rate of 0.05. In a later genetic analysis, a missense DCLRE1C variant was associated with V-gene and J-gene trimming of TCR beta chains, and the association was replicated in an independent cohort. The classifier was reported to diagnose cytomegalovirus status with high specificity and sensitivity in both the original and validation cohorts. A further reported finding was that TCR beta sequences accurately predicted the HLA-A and HLA-B alleles for most subjects in the first cohort. Three of the identified cytomegalovirus-associated TCR beta chains were confirmed in vitro to be specific for cytomegalovirus antigens. Presence/absence analyses assumed roughly uniform sequencing depth across donors, an assumption that may not hold. The authors suggested that the approach could potentially be generalized to other disease states and immunological phenotypes. For the cohort, immune exposure information was limited to CMV serostatus. While some public TCRs were present in many individuals, most TCR sequences turned up only very rarely across donors. Strong co-occurrence of HLA alleles, especially DR and DQ, made assigning TCR associations to individual alleles difficult. In this cohort, only TCR beta chains were sequenced, and detectable features were limited by the absence of alpha or paired-chain data. Because counts were too low, some 16 rarely observed V segments, including chromosome 9 orphons, were excluded from the earlier analysis of a few hundred of the donors. Correlated functional status among segregating V segments might reflect linkage disequilibrium, but an unknown experimental factor could not be ruled out. A later genetic analysis reported fewer N-insertions in productive TCRs among donors in an Asian-associated ancestry cluster than the 666-donor mean. Most CMV-associated TCR beta chains appeared to be HLA-restricted in a later analysis, and the HLA associations seemed to be driven largely by CMV exposure. The study gave a list of some 150 TCR beta chains associated with cytomegalovirus. A cluster of highly shared sequence variants was judged likely to be a technical artifact of the sequencing pipeline. Compared with equally common non-associated chains, HLA-associated TCR beta chains in a later analysis were more clonally expanded and had lower generation probabilities. Because the 87-base-pair reads could not distinguish some IMGT-functional V segments, including TRBV6-2 and TRBV6-3, those segments were excluded. A later analysis reported that several top co-occurrence clusters appeared linked to parvovirus B19, influenza, CMV and Epstein-Barr virus. HLA typing was unavailable for some donors at each locus, so association tests used only the typed subset.

The cohort was made up of several hundred healthy bone marrow donors. At the time of sampling, all cohort members were nominally healthy, though unrecorded immune exposures were likely present. The donor was CMV seronegative and was included in the group of about 350 seronegative cohort members. Every donor gave a peripheral blood sample, and the peripheral blood mononuclear cells from that sample were used for TCR beta sequencing. The Qiagen DNeasy Blood Extraction Kit was used to extract genomic DNA from the blood cell samples. As for this clone: Its antigen has not been determined. Per-nucleotide qualities are absent, and no much larger clonotype sits a single base away.

The library was built by means of the immunoSEQ multiplex PCR assay. For the multiplex PCR, a mixture combining 60 forward primers for TCR Vbeta segments and 13 reverse primers for TCR Jbeta segments was used. A multiplex PCR assay on genomic DNA amplified the CDR3 region of rearranged TCR beta genes. The amplified TCR beta libraries were sequenced on the Illumina HiSeq System as 87-base-pair reads. Per the original workflow: Across the roughly 700 repertoires, a later analysis counted approximately 83 million unique TCR beta chains, approximately 10 million of which were shared by at least two donors. A nearest-neighbor algorithm error-corrected the raw reads and collapsed the reads into unique sequences, merging closely related sequences to remove PCR and sequencing errors. Alignment of CDR3 sequences to IMGT reference sequences was used to assign V, D and J gene segments. For a sequence to be retained, at least a six-nucleotide match to both a V gene segment and a J gene segment was required. A rearrangement counted as productive if the CDR3 had no stop codons and remained in frame with V and J, and every other rearrangement counted as non-productive. Following IMGT convention, CDR3 was defined as the stretch from the second conserved V-encoded cysteine to the conserved J-encoded phenylalanine. The earlier analysis of a few hundred of the donors excluded any sequence lacking an unambiguous match to a single V gene segment. In an earlier analysis of about 590 of the donors, a V segment was called functional when productive rearrangements were above 56.7%, and segregating when the standard deviation between donors exceeded 5%. A statistical classification framework was built to diagnose cytomegalovirus status from the catalog of TCR beta chain sequences. A later analysis assigned V and J genes by comparing TCR nucleotide sequences with IMGT/GENE-DB human TR gene sequences. A later analysis assigned CDR3 sequences and most-parsimonious VDJ recombination scenarios with the TCRdist pipeline. A later analysis defined each TCR beta chain by its CDR3 amino acid sequence plus V-gene family, and excluded reads lacking a unique V-gene family. As a way to deal with suspected cross-contamination and a sequencing artifact, a later analysis dropped 450 to 600 nucleotide sequences that were highly shared and had low generation probability. In a later analysis, a clonal expansion index was calculated for each public chain from normalized within-repertoire ranks of inferred template counts. A later analysis computed generation probabilities with a VDJ recombination model fitted to out-of-frame rearrangements, and checked the results against IGoR. In a later analysis, hypergeometric tests were used to score TCR-TCR, TCR-HLA and TCR-CMV co-occurrence, with a repertoire-size bias correction applied to TCR pairs. To estimate false discovery rates, a later analysis permuted the HLA or CMV assignments 20 times. In a later analysis, co-occurring TCRs were grouped using DBSCAN, with TCRdist sequence similarity added in when clustering inside HLA-allele-positive subsets. For co-occurrence clustering, repertoires with fewer than 30,000 or more than 120,000 public chains were excluded, along with a handful of repertoires with anomalous nucleotide sharing. As stored in TCRdb, this immuneACCESS dataset retains in-frame rearrangements with V and J assigned. A fraction of the clones does not appear; measured against another copy, unresolved V genes explain less than half of the discrepancy, and the remainder lacks a known reason. The V and J calls and clone size were taken over from that table, and D and trimming were inferred from the DNA. The sample records roughly 100,000 clones, roughly three quarters of which are singletons. Clones ranked in the top ten supply 3.2% of the sample.

There are 15 amino acids in the CDR3, from cysteine to phenylalanine inclusive. The sequence is cut down to CDR3 DNA, 45 bases in frame from base 1. V and J are truncated by 3 bases and 3 bases respectively, leaving an intervening sequence of 13 bases. CDR1 and CDR2 (SGHRS, YFSETQ) derive from the germline V gene. The sequence derives from a man aged 25 to 40 in good health and CMV-seronegative. Sequencing used PBMCs. The chain is made from TRBV5-1 and TRBJ1-3; the D segment could be TRBD1, given 5 matching bases. The DNA sequence is as follows: TGCGCCAGCAGCTCGTCAGGGCTAGATGGAAACACCATATATTTT. This translates into CASSSSGLDGNTIYF.